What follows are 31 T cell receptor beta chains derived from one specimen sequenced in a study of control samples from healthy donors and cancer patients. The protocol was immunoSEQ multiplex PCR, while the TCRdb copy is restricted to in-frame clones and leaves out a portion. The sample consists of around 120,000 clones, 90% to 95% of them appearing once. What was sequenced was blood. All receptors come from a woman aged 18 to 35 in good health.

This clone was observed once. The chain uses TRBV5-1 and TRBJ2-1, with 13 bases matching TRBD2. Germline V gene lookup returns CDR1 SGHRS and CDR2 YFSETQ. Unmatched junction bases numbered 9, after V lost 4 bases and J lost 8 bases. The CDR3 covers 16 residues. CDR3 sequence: CASSPGLAGSGDEQFF. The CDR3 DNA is TGCGCCAGCAGCCCGGGACTAGCGGGGTCAGGAGATGAGCAGTTCTTC.

CDR3 region: CASSQVAGRHREYF. CDR3 sequence (DNA): TGTGCCAGCTCCCAAGTCGCTGGTCGGCATCGGGAGTATTTT. V and J are TRBV7-2 and TRBJ2-3; no clear D. There are 14 residues in the CDR3. CDR1 and CDR2 from the germline V gene are SGHTA and FQGNSA. The germline V and J ends were trimmed by 8 bases and 13 bases, with 25 bases remaining between them.

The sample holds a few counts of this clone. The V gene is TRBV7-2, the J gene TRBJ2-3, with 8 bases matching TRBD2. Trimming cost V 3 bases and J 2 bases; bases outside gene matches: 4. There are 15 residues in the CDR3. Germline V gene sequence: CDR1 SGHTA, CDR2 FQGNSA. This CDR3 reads CASSFRGGITDTQYF. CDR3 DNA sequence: TGTGCCAGCAGCTTCCGGGGGGGGATCACAGATACGCAGTATTTT.

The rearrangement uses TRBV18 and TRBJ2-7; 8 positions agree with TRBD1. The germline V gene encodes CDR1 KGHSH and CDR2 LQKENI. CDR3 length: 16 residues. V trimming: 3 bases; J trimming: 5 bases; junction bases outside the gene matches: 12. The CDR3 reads CASSPLDADRANEQYF. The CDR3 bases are TGTGCCAGCTCACCCTTAGACGCGGACAGGGCCAACGAGCAGTACTTC.

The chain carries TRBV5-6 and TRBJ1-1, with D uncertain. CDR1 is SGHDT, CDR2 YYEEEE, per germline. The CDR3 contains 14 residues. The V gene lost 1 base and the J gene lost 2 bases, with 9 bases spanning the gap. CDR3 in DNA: TGTGCCAGCAGCTTGTCTGGCCAAAACACTGAAGCTTTCTTT. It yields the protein CASSLSGQNTEAFF.

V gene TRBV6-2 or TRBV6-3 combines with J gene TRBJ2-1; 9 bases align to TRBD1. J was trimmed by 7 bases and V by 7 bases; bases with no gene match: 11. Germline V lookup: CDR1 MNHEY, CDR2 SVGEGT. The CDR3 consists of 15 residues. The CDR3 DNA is TGTGCCAGCACCCCGGCTAGGGACAGGGTAAATGAGCAGTTCTTC. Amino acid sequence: CASTPARDRVNEQFF.

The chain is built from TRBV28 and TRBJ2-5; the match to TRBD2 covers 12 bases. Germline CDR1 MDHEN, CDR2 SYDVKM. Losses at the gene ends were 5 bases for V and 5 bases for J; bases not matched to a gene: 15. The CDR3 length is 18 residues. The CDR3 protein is CASSPRIRTSGVMETQYF. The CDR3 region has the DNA TGTGCCAGCAGTCCCCGGATCCGGACTAGCGGGGTAATGGAGACCCAGTACTTC.

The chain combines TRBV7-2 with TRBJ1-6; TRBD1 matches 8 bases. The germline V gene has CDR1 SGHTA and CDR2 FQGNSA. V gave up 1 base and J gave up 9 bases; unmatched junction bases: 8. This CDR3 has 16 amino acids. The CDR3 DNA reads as TGTGCCAGCAGCTTAGTAGGCCGGACAGGGTTTTCACCCCTCCACTTT. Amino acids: CASSLVGRTGFSPLHF.

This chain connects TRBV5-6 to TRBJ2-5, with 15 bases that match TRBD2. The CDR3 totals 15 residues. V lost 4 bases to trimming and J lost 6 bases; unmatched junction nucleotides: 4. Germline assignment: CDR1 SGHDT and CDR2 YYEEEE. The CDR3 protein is CASSRTSGGDQTQYF. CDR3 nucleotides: TGTGCCAGCAGCCGGACTAGCGGGGGGGATCAGACCCAGTACTTC.

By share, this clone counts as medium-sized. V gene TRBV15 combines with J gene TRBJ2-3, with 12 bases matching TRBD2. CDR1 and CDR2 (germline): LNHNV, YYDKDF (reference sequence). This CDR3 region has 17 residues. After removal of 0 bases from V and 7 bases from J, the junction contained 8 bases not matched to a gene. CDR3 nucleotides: TGTGCCACCAGCAGAGATAGTCTAGCGGGGGGGCTAAATACGCAGTATTTT. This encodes CATSRDSLAGGLNTQYF.

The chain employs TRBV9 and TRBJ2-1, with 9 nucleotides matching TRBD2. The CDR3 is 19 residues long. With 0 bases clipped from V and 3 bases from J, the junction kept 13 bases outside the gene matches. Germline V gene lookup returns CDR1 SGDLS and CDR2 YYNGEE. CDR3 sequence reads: CASSVGLGLARIHYNEQFF. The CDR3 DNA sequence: TGTGCCAGCAGCGTAGGTTTAGGACTAGCGCGGATCCACTACAATGAGCAGTTCTTC.

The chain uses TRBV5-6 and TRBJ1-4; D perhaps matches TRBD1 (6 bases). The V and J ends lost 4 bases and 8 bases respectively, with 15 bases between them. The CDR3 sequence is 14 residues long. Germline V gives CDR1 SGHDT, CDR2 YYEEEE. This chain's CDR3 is CASSRRGFGEKLFF. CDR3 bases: TGTGCCAGCAGCCGGAGGGGGTTTGGGGAAAAACTGTTTTTT. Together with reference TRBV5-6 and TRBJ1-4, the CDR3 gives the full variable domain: DAGVTQSPTHLIKTRGQQVTLRCSPKSGHDTVSWYQQALGQGPQFIFQYYEEEERQRGNFPDRFSGHQFPNYSSELNVNALLLGDSALYLCASSRRGFGEKLFFGSGTQLSVL.

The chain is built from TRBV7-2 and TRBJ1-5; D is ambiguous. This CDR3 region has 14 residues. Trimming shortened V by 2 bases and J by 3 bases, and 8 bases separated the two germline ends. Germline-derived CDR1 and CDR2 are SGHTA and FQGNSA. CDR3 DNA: TGTGCCAGCAGCTTACAGGTTTCCAATCAGCCCCAGCATTTT. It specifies CASSLQVSNQPQHF.

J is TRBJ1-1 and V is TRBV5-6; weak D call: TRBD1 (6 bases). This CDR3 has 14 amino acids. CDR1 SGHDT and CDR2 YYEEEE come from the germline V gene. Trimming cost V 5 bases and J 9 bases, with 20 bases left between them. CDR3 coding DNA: TGTGCCAGCAGTCTACAGGGTGGGTCTAAGAAAGCTTTCTTT. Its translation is CASSLQGGSKKAFF.

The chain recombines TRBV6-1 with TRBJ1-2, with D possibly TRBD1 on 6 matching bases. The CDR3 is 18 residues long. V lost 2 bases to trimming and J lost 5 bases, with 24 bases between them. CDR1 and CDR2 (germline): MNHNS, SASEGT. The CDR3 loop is CASSEIRGGLVLGYGYTF. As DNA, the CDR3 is TGTGCCAGCAGTGAAATACGAGGGGGGTTAGTTCTGGGGTATGGCTACACCTTC.

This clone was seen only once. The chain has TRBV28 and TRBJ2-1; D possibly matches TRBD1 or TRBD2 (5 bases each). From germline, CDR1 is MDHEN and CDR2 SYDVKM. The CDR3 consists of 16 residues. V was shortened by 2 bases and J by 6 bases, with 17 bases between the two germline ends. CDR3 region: CASSLPGHLVANEQFF. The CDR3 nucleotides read TGTGCCAGCAGTTTACCGGGGCACCTCGTAGCCAATGAGCAGTTCTTC.

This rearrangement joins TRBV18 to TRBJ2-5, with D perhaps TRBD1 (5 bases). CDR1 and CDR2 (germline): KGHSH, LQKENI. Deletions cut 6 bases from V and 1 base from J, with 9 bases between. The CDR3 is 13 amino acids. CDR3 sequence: CASSQGFQETQYF. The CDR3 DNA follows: TGTGCCAGCTCGCAGGGATTCCAAGAGACCCAGTACTTC.

This CDR3 reads CASSTGLVIQETQYF. CDR3 sequence (DNA): TGTGCCAGCAGCACAGGACTAGTGATACAAGAGACCCAGTACTTC. The V call is TRBV7-2, the J call TRBJ2-5; 7 bases agree with TRBD2. V gave up 5 bases and J gave up 2 bases; unmatched junction bases: 8. CDR1 is SGHTA and CDR2 is FQGNSA in the germline V gene. The CDR3 is 15 residues long.

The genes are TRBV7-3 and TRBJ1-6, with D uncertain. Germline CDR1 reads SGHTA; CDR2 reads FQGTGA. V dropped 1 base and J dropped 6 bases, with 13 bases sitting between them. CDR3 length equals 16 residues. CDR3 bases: TGTGCCAGCAGCTTAAGATCCCCGGGTCTTAATTCACCCCTCCACTTT. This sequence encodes CASSLRSPGLNSPLHF.

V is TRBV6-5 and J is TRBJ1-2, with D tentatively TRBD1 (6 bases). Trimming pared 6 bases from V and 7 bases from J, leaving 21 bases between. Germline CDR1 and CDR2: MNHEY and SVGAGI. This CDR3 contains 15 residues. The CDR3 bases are TGTGCCAGCAGCCCCGCGGGCGTCAGGGGTCGTGGCTACACCTTC. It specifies CASSPAGVRGRGYTF.

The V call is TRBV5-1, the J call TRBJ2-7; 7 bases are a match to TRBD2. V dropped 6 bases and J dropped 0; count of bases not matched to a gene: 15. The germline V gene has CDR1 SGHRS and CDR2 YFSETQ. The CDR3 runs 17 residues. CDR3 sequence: CASTRTQSGTLSYEQYF. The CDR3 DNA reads TGCGCCAGCACCAGAACCCAAAGCGGGACCCTCTCCTACGAGCAGTACTTC. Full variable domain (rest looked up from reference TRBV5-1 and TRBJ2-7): KAGVTQTPRYLIKTRGQQVTLSCSPISGHRSVSWYQQTPGQGLQFLFEYFSETQRNKGNFPGRFSGRQFSNSRSEMNVSTLELGDSALYLCASTRTQSGTLSYEQYFGPGTRLTVT.

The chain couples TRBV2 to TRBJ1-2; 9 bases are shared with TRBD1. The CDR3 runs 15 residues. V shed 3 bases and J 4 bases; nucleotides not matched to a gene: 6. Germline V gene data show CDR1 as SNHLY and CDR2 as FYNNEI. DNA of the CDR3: TGTGCCAGCAGTGACCCCCCGACAGGGGGCTATGGCTACACCTTC. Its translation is CASSDPPTGGYGYTF.

Here the CDR3 reads CASSSQPGQGGEQYF. The CDR3 DNA is TGTGCCAGCAGTTCCCAACCGGGACAGGGAGGCGAGCAGTACTTC. The V call is TRBV28, the J call TRBJ2-7; TRBD1 agrees at 9 bases. The V gene end was trimmed by 4 bases and the J gene end by 6 bases; junction bases not matched to a gene: 10. Germline CDR1 MDHEN, CDR2 SYDVKM. The length of the CDR3 is 15 residues.

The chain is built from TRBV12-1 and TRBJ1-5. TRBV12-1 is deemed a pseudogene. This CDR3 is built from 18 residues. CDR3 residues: CASSYPRDVQFSNQPQHF. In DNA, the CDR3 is TGTGCCAGCAGCTACCCCCGGGACGTTCAATTTAGCAATCAGCCCCAGCATTTT.

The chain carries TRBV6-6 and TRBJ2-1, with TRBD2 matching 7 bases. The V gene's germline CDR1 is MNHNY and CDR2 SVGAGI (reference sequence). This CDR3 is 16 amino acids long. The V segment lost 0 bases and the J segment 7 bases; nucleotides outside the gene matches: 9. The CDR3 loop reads CASSYSTGTIGNEQFF. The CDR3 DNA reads TGTGCCAGCAGTTACTCGACCGGGACTATCGGGAATGAGCAGTTCTTC.

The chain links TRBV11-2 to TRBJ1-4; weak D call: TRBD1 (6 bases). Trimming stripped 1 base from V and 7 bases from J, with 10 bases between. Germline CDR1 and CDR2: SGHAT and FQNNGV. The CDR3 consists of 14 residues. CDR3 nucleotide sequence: TGTGCCAGCAGCTTAGTGGGGGGCGGTGAAAAACTGTTTTTT. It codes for CASSLVGGGEKLFF.

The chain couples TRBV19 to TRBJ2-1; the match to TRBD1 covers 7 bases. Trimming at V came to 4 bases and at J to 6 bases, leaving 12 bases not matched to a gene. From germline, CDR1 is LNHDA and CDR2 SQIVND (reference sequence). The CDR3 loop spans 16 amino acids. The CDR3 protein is CASSTTGKILINEQFF. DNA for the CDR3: TGTGCCAGTAGTACGACAGGGAAGATCTTGATCAATGAGCAGTTCTTC.

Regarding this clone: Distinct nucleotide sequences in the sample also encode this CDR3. The CDR3 region is CASSLQGNTIYF. CDR3 nucleotide sequence: TGTGCCAGCAGTCTACAAGGAAACACCATATATTTT. V gene TRBV12-3 or TRBV12-4 combines with J gene TRBJ1-3; no firm D call. This CDR3 region has 12 residues. V lost 5 bases, J lost 4 bases, and 6 bases lay in between.

CDR3 sequence (DNA): TGTGCCAGTTGGATGCTGGGGAACCACGAGCAGTACTTC. Residues: CASWMLGNHEQYF. This chain joins TRBV19 and TRBJ2-7; D not resolved. From germline, CDR1 is LNHDA and CDR2 SQIVND (reference sequence). This CDR3 spans 13 amino acids. Between the trimmed V and J ends, which lost 8 bases and 5 bases, there was a span of 16 bases.

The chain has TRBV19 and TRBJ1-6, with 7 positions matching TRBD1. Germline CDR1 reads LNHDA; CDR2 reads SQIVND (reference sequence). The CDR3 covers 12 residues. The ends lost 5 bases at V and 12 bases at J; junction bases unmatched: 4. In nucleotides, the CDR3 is TGTGCCAGTAGTGAATACAGGGGACCCCTCCACTTT. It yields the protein CASSEYRGPLHF.

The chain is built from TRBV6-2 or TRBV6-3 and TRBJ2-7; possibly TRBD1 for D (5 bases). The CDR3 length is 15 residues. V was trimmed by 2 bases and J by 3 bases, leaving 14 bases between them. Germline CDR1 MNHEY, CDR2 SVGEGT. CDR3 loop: CASSYDRRLDYEQYF. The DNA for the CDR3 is TGTGCCAGCAGTTACGACAGACGCCTGGACTACGAGCAGTACTTC.